The entry below describes one TCR beta chain. Its specificity is not known. The sample belongs to a study of shared clonotypes between healthy human individuals. The study's findings and limits: Apart from blood, nothing was sampled; tissue repertoires likely differ.

The CDR3 covers 15 residues. Germline CDR1 and CDR2: MDHEN and SYDVKM. V trimming: 4 bases; J trimming: 8 bases; junction bases outside the gene matches: 13. Every donor, a Caucasian adult, lived in Nashville, Tennessee. An assay was performed, and its level was deep. Profiled with immunoSEQ multiplex PCR; TCRdb holds only in-frame clones, not every one. The sample holds roughly 2.6 million clones, more than 80% seen once. Sequencing was performed on naive CD4+ T cells sorted from blood. Subset reported: CD45RA+ positively selected. The receptor was isolated from a man younger than 35 in good health. The chain couples TRBV28 to TRBJ1-1; 7 bases fit TRBD1. The CDR3 spells CASSSQSLQGLEAFF. The CDR3 DNA reads TGTGCCAGCAGTTCCCAGTCACTACAGGGGTTGGAAGCTTTCTTT. Complete variable domain (other parts from reference TRBV28 and TRBJ1-1): DVKVTQSSRYLVKRTGEKVFLECVQDMDHENMFWYRQDPGLGLRLIYFSYDVKMKEKGDIPEGYSVSREKKERFSLILESASTNQTSMYLCASSSQSLQGLEAFFGQGTRLTVV.